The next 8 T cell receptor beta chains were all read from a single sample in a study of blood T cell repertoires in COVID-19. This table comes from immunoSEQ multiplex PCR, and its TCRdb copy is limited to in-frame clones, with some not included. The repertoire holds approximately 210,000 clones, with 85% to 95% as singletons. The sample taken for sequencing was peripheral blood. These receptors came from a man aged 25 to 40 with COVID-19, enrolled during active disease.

The CDR3 bases are TGTGCCAGCAGGAGAACCGGGACAACCGCGGGTGAAAAACTGTTTTTT. This translates into CASRRTGTTAGEKLFF. The chain joins TRBV25-1 to TRBJ1-4; D may be TRBD1 (6 bases). Germline V gene sequence: CDR1 MGHDK, CDR2 SYGVNS. V lost 6 bases to trimming and J lost 7 bases, with 21 bases between them. The CDR3 contains 16 residues. Using reference TRBV25-1 and TRBJ1-4 for the parts outside the CDR3, the full variable domain is EADIYQTPRYLVIGTGKKITLECSQTMGHDKMYWYQQDPGMELHLIHYSYGVNSTEKGDLSSESTVSRIRTEHFPLTLESARPSHTSQYLCASRRTGTTAGEKLFFGSGTQLSVL.

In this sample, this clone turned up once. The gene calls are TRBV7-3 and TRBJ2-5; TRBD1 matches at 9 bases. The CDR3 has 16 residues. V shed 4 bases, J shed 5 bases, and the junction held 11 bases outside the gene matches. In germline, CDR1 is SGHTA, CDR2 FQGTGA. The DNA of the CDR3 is TGTGCCAGCAGCTCCGGACCACAGGGGGCCCTTGAGACCCAGTACTTC. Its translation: CASSSGPQGALETQYF.

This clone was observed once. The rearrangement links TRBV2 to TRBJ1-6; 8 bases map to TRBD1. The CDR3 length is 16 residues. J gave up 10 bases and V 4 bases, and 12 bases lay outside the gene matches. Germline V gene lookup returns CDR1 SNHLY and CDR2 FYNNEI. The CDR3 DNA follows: TGTGCCAGCAGTGTGGGGGGGACAGGTCCGGGGTCACCCCTCCACTTT. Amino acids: CASSVGGTGPGSPLHF.

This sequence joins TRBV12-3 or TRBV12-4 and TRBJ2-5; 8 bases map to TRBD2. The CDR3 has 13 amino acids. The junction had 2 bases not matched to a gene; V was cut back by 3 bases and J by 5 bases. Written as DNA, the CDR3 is TGTGCCAGCAGTTTTGGGACTAGTGAGACCCAGTACTTC. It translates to CASSFGTSETQYF.

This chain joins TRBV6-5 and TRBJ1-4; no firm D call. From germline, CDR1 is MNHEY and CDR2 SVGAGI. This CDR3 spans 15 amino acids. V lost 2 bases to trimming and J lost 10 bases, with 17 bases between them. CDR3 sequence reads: CASSYGGSQLGKLFF. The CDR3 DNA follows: TGTGCCAGCAGTTACGGCGGCAGCCAGCTCGGAAAACTGTTTTTT.

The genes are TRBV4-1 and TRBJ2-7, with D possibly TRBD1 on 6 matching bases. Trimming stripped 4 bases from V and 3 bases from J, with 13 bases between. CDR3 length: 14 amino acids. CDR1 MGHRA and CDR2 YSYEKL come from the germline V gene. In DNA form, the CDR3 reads TGCGCCAGCAGCCCCACGACAGGACTCTACGAGCAGTACTTC. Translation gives CASSPTTGLYEQYF.

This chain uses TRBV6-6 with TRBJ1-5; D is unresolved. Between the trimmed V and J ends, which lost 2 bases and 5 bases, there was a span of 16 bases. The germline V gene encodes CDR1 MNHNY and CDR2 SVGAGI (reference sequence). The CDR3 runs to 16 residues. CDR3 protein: CASSYEAGIRHQPQHF. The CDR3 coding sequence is TGTGCCAGCAGTTACGAGGCCGGGATCCGACATCAGCCCCAGCATTTT.

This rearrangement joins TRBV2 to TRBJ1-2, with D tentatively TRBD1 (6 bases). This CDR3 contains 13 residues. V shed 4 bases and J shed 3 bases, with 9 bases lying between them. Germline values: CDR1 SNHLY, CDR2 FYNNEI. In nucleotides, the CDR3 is TGTGCCAGCAGTGTAGGGGGTGACTATGGCTACACCTTC. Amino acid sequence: CASSVGGDYGYTF.